These T cell receptor beta chains were read from a single sample in a study of T cell repertoires in cytomegalovirus infection. One entry per CDR3 protein results from TCRdb running MiXCR on the reads. The sample records about a million distinct CDR3 sequences, less than 40% being singletons. The antigens for these receptors are not known. Sequenced material: cultured CD8+ T cells from PBMCs, taken from culture after CMV antigen stimulation. Receptors originate from a human donor in good health (CMV status not recorded). Some clones in this sample may be carry-over from other donors' samples. Each CDR3 is given with its conserved first and last residue. The order of the fields is D gene, V gene, clone size, J gene, CDR3 protein, CDR3 DNA. A D gene is named only where the DNA matches it firmly. Size is omitted from some rows. Given values are once, few, many or a class for expanded clones.

d_gene: NA
v_gene: TRBV27
abundance: few
j_gene: TRBJ2-1
CDR3aa: CASMVGVSEQFF
CDR3nt: TGTGCCAGCATGGTTGGGGTTTCCGAGCAGTTCTTC

d_gene: NA
v_gene: TRBV7-6
abundance: NA
j_gene: TRBJ2-1
CDR3aa: CASSHWSGELGYNEQFF
CDR3nt: TGTGCCAGCAGCCACTGGTCTGGGGAATTGGGGTACAATGAGCAGTTCTTC

d_gene: NA
v_gene: TRBV14
abundance: NA
j_gene: TRBJ2-4
CDR3aa: CASSHDIGGADIQYF
CDR3nt: TGTGCCAGCAGCCATGATATCGGGGGCGCGGACATTCAGTACTTC

d_gene: TRBD2
v_gene: TRBV7-6
abundance: many
j_gene: TRBJ2-5
CDR3aa: CASSSPGLAGVLEETQYF
CDR3nt: TGTGCCAGCAGCTCTCCGGGACTAGCGGGGGTTTTGGAAGAGACCCAGTACTTC

d_gene: TRBD1
v_gene: TRBV7-9
abundance: NA
j_gene: TRBJ2-3
CDR3aa: CASSPGGDREFRTDTQYF
CDR3nt: TGTGCCAGCAGCCCAGGCGGGGACAGGGAGTTTCGCACAGATACGCAGTATTTT

d_gene: NA
v_gene: TRBV19
abundance: NA
j_gene: TRBJ2-2
CDR3aa: CASSGRGLTGELFF
CDR3nt: TGTGCCAGTAGCGGTCGTGGACTAACCGGGGAGCTGTTTTTT

d_gene: NA
v_gene: TRBV12-3/TRBV12-4
abundance: NA
j_gene: TRBJ2-1
CDR3aa: CASSAAKLMLTSDEQFF
CDR3nt: TGTGCCAGCAGTGCCGCCAAGCTAATGTTAACCTCCGATGAGCAGTTCTTC

d_gene: TRBD2
v_gene: TRBV4-3
abundance: NA
j_gene: TRBJ2-5
CDR3aa: CARGLAGGCRETQYF
CDR3nt: TGCGCCAGAGGACTAGCGGGAGGTTGCAGGGAGACCCAGTACTTC

d_gene: NA
v_gene: TRBV11-2
abundance: NA
j_gene: TRBJ2-3
CDR3aa: CASSLVAQVVEGQADTQYF
CDR3nt: TGTGCCAGCAGCTTAGTGGCGCAGGTTGTGGAGGGGCAGGCAGATACGCAGTATTTT

d_gene: NA
v_gene: TRBV7-6
abundance: NA
j_gene: TRBJ1-6
CDR3aa: CASSAESLLNSPLHF
CDR3nt: TGTGCCAGCAGCGCTGAAAGCCTTCTTAATTCACCCCTCCACTTT

d_gene: NA
v_gene: TRBV6-1
abundance: few
j_gene: TRBJ2-1
CDR3aa: CASSVLGGSSYNEQFF
CDR3nt: TGTGCCAGCAGTGTGCTAGGGGGGAGCTCCTACAATGAGCAGTTCTTC

d_gene: NA
v_gene: TRBV7-2
abundance: many
j_gene: TRBJ1-1
CDR3aa: CASSLDPPGTEAFF
CDR3nt: TGTGCCAGCAGCTTAGATCCGCCGGGAACTGAAGCTTTCTTT

d_gene: TRBD1
v_gene: TRBV19
abundance: few
j_gene: TRBJ2-7
CDR3aa: CASSIIGTGNNEQYF
CDR3nt: TGTGCCAGTAGTATCATCGGGACAGGGAACAACGAGCAGTACTTC